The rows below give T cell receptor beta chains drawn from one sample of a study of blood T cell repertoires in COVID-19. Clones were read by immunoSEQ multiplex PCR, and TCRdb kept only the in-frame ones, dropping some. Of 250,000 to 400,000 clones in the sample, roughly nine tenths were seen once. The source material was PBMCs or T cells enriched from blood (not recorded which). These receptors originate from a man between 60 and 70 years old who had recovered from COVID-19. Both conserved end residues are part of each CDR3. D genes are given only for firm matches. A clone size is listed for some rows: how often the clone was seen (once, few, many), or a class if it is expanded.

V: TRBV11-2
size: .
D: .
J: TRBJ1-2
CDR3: CASSLTGVGNYGYTF
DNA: TGTGCCAGCAGCCTAACCGGGGTGGGCAACTATGGCTACACCTTC

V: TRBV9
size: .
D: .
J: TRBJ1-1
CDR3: CASSVRDSNTEAFF
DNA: TGTGCCAGCAGCGTCAGGGACTCGAACACTGAAGCTTTCTTT

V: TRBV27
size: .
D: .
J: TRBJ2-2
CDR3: CASSLSAYTGELFF
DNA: TGTGCCAGCAGTTTATCCGCGTACACCGGGGAGCTGTTTTTT

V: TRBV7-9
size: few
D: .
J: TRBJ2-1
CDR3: CASSLGHNNEQFF
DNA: TGTGCCAGCAGCTTAGGACATAACAATGAGCAGTTCTTC

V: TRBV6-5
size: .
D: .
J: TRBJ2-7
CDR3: CASSYGSFSGGEQYF
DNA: TGTGCCAGCAGTTACGGAAGCTTCTCAGGGGGGGAGCAGTACTTC

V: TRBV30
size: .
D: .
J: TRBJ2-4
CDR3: CAWSKLPAGNIQYF
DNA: TGTGCCTGGAGTAAACTCCCGGCAGGAAACATTCAGTACTTC

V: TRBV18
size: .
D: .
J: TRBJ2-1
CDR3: CASSPLSVNEQFF
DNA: TGTGCCAGCTCACCACTCTCGGTCAATGAGCAGTTCTTC

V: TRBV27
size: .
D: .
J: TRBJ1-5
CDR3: CASSSTVSNQPQHF
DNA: TGTGCCAGCAGTTCAACAGTTAGCAATCAGCCCCAGCATTTT

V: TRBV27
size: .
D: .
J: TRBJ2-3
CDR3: CASSFRTTTDTQYF
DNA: TGTGCCAGCAGTTTCCGGACAACCACAGATACGCAGTATTTT

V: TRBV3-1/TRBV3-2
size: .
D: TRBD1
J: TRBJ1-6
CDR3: CASSQNRGGQGANSPLHF
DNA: TGTGCCAGCAGCCAGAACCGCGGGGGACAGGGGGCGAATTCACCCCTCCACTTT

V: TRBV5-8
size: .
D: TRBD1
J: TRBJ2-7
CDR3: CASLMTGTYEQYF
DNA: TGTGCCAGCCTTATGACAGGGACCTACGAGCAGTACTTC

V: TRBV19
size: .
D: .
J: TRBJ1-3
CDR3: CASSPTSSGNTIYF
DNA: TGTGCCAGTAGTCCCACGAGCTCTGGAAACACCATATATTTT

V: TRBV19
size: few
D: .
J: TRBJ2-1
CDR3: CASSIGYNEQFF
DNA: TGTGCCAGTAGTATCGGCTACAATGAGCAGTTCTTC

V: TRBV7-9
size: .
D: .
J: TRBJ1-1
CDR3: CASSFPPQTTGRAFF
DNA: TGTGCCAGCAGCTTTCCCCCCCAGACAACCGGCAGAGCTTTCTTT

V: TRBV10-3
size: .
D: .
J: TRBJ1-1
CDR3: CAINPGDSAEAFF
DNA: TGTGCCATCAATCCAGGGGATTCCGCTGAAGCTTTCTTT

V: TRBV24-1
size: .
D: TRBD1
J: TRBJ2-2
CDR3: CATSDIRRQGGNTGELFF
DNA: TGTGCCACCAGTGATATCAGAAGACAGGGGGGGAACACCGGGGAGCTGTTTTTT

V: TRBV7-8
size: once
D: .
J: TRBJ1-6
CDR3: CASSLLDSNNSPLHF
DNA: TGTGCCAGCAGCTTATTGGACAGCAATAATTCACCCCTCCACTTT

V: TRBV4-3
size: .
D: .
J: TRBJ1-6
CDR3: CASSQEYSRGHSPLHF
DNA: TGCGCCAGCAGCCAAGAGTATTCAAGGGGCCATTCACCCCTCCACTTT

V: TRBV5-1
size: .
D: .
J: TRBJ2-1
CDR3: CASSLAGQLDNEQFF
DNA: TGCGCCAGCAGCTTGGCAGGGCAGCTTGACAATGAGCAGTTCTTC

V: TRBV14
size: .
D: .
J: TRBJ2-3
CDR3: CASSHTRDTQYF
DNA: TGTGCCAGCAGCCATACTCGAGATACGCAGTATTTT

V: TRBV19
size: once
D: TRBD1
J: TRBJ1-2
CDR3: CASREPGTGYYGYTF
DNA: TGTGCCAGTAGGGAACCCGGGACAGGGTACTATGGCTACACCTTC

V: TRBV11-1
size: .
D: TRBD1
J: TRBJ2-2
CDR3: CASSYGQGTGELFF
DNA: TGTGCCAGCAGCTACGGACAGGGGACCGGGGAGCTGTTTTTT

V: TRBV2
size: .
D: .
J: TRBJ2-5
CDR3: CASTDIPRFDQETQYF
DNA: TGTGCCAGCACCGACATCCCGCGATTCGACCAAGAGACCCAGTACTTC

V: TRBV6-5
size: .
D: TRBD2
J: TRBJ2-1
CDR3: CASRLIGLALNEQFF
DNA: TGTGCCAGCAGATTGATCGGACTAGCGCTAAATGAGCAGTTCTTC

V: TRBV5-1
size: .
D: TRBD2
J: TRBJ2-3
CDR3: CASSLGAGGEIDTQYF
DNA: TGCGCCAGCAGCTTGGGAGCGGGAGGGGAGATAGATACGCAGTATTTT

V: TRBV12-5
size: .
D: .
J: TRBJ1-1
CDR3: CASGQTGWDTEAFF
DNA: TGTGCTAGTGGTCAAACAGGGTGGGACACTGAAGCTTTCTTT

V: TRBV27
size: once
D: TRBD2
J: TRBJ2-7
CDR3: CASSLSGRAYEQYF
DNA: TGTGCCAGCAGTTTAAGCGGGAGGGCCTACGAGCAGTACTTC

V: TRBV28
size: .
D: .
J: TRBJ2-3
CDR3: CASNPVVSDTQYF
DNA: TGTGCCAGCAACCCGGTGGTCTCCGATACGCAGTATTTT

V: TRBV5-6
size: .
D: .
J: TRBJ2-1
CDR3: CASTNPGRPRDNEQFF
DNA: TGTGCCAGCACCAACCCCGGACGTCCGCGGGACAATGAGCAGTTCTTC

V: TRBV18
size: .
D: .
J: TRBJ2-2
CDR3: CASSPLRPNTGELFF
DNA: TGTGCCAGCTCACCGTTGAGGCCCAACACCGGGGAGCTGTTTTTT

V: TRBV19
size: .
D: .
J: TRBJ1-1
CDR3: CASSISGNRWMNTEAFF
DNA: TGTGCCAGTAGTATTTCGGGGAATCGCTGGATGAACACTGAAGCTTTCTTT

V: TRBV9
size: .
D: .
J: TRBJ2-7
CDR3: CASSPRPLTLTADEQYF
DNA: TGTGCCAGCAGCCCCCGGCCCCTGACTTTAACCGCCGACGAGCAGTACTTC

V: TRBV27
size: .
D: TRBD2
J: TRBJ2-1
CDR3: CASSLASGRVEQFF
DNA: TGTGCCAGCAGTTTGGCTAGCGGGAGAGTTGAGCAGTTCTTC

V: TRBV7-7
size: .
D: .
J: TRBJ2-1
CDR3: CASSPVWESEQFF
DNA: TGTGCTAGCAGCCCAGTGTGGGAGAGTGAGCAGTTCTTC

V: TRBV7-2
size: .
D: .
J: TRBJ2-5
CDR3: CASSPGGGDPVMKTQYF
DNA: TGTGCCAGCAGCCCCGGAGGCGGGGACCCTGTTATGAAGACCCAGTACTTC

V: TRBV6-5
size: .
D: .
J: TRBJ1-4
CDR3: CASSYQDGGDEKLFF
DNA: TGTGCCAGCAGTTACCAAGACGGGGGGGATGAAAAACTGTTTTTT

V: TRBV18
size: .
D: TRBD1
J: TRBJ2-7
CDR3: CASSPPLGQGTDEQYF
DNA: TGTGCCAGCTCACCACCGTTGGGACAGGGAACGGACGAGCAGTACTTC

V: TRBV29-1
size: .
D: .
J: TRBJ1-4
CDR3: CSVEGQGTEKLFF
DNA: TGCAGCGTTGAAGGGCAGGGGACTGAAAAACTGTTTTTT

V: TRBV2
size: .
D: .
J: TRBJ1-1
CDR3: CASSEREATEAFF
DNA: TGTGCCAGCAGTGAACGGGAGGCCACTGAAGCTTTCTTT

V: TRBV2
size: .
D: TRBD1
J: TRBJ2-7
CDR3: CASSEMGQGFGEQYF
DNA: TGTGCCAGCAGTGAAATGGGACAGGGCTTTGGGGAGCAGTACTTC

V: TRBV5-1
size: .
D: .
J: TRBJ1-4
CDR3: CASSFSAGWNEKLFF
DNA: TGCGCCAGCAGCTTTTCGGCAGGGTGGAATGAAAAACTGTTTTTT

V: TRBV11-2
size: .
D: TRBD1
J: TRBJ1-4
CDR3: CASSLVGDRVGEKLFF
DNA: TGTGCCAGCAGCTTAGTGGGAGACAGGGTTGGTGAAAAACTGTTTTTT

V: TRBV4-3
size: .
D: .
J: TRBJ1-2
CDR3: CASSQERTANYGYTF
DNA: TGCGCCAGCAGCCAAGAGAGGACAGCCAACTATGGCTACACCTTC

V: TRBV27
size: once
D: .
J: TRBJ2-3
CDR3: CASSPRVGLTDTQYF
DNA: TGTGCCAGCAGTCCCCGCGTGGGGCTAACAGATACGCAGTATTTT

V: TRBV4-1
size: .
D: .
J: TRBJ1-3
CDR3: CASSQASPGGGNTIYF
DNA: TGCGCCAGCAGCCAGGCTTCCCCGGGAGGTGGAAACACCATATATTTT

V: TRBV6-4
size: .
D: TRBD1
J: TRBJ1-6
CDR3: CASSPDRGGHSPLHF
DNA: TGTGCCAGCAGTCCAGACAGGGGAGGCCATTCACCCCTCCACTTT

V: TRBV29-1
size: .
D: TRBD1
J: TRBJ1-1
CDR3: CSVEQTGGNTEAFF
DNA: TGCAGCGTTGAGCAAACAGGGGGGAACACTGAAGCTTTCTTT

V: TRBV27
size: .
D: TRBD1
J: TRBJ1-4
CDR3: CASSRGDRESEKLFF
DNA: TGTGCCAGCAGTAGGGGGGACAGGGAAAGTGAAAAACTGTTTTTT

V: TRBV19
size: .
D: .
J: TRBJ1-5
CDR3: CASSIGGNQPQHF
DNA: TGTGCCAGTAGTATCGGGGGGAATCAGCCCCAGCATTTT